The 6 T cell receptor beta chains listed next were all sequenced from one sample in a study of spatial heterogeneity in lung cancer. The study's findings and limits: Counts of expanded intratumoral alpha and beta TCRs tracked tumor mutation counts.

For these receptors, no antigen is known. Time point in this sample: sample taken at primary tumor resection. In TCRdb, the 5' RACE reads were re-called with MiXCR into one record per CDR3 protein. The sample contains under 5,500 distinct CDR3 sequences, 12% of which appear only once. The specimen was lung tumor tissue, collected at surgery. The source is a male donor with early-stage non-small cell lung cancer.

This clonotype has more than one count but fewer than ten. The V call is TRBV20-1, the J call TRBJ2-2; D uncertain. Looked up from germline, CDR1 is DFQATT and CDR2 is SNEGSKA (reference sequence). The length of the CDR3 is 12 residues. The V gene lost 6 bases and the J gene lost 5 bases, with 10 bases spanning the gap. DNA of the CDR3: TGCAGTGCCGGCCGCGGAACCGGGGAGCTGTTTTTT. It specifies CSAGRGTGELFF.

This clonotype occurred many times. This chain uses TRBV28 with TRBJ1-1, with D perhaps matching TRBD1 (5 bases). The length of the CDR3 is 15 residues. Trimming shortened V by 2 bases and J by 6 bases, and 16 bases separated the two germline ends. CDR1 is MDHEN, CDR2 SYDVKM, per germline. The CDR3 DNA is TGTGCCAGCAGTTTAGGCCAGGTTTTCAGGGCTGAAGCTTTCTTT. As protein: CASSLGQVFRAEAFF.

The sample holds many counts of this clonotype. V is TRBV2 and J is TRBJ2-7; D gene unclear. Trimming removed 8 bases from V and 3 bases from J, with 14 bases in between. The germline CDR1 and CDR2 sequences are SNHLY and FYNNEI. The CDR3 has 13 amino acids. CDR3 sequence (DNA): TGTGCCAGCCAAACATCCCCCTTCTACGAGCAGTACTTC. It yields the protein CASQTSPFYEQYF.

This chain connects TRBV9 to TRBJ2-1; D may be TRBD1 (6 bases). Germline CDR1 SGDLS, CDR2 YYNGEE. The CDR3 spans 14 residues. Trimming pared 4 bases from V and 5 bases from J, leaving 13 bases between. CDR3 DNA sequence: TGTGCCAGCAGCCCTGGGGGCTCTAACAATGAGCAGTTCTTC. It is translated as CASSPGGSNNEQFF.

Within the sample, this clonotype is medium-sized. The V gene is TRBV24-1, the J gene TRBJ2-3; TRBD2 matches 7 bases. Germline loops: CDR1 KGHDR, CDR2 SFDVKD. With 2 bases clipped from V and 2 bases from J, the junction kept 6 bases outside the gene matches. The CDR3 is made up of 16 amino acids. CDR3 amino acids: CATSDWKAGDTDTQYF. The CDR3 DNA sequence: TGTGCCACCAGTGATTGGAAGGCGGGAGACACAGATACGCAGTATTTT.

The chain couples TRBV2 to TRBJ2-6; no reliable D call. CDR1 SNHLY and CDR2 FYNNEI come from the germline V gene. V was cut by 3 bases and J by 0 bases, with 3 bases left in between. CDR3 size: 14 residues. CDR3 coding DNA: TGTGCCAGCAGTGACCGCTCTGGGGCCAACGTCCTGACTTTC. Its protein is CASSDRSGANVLTF.